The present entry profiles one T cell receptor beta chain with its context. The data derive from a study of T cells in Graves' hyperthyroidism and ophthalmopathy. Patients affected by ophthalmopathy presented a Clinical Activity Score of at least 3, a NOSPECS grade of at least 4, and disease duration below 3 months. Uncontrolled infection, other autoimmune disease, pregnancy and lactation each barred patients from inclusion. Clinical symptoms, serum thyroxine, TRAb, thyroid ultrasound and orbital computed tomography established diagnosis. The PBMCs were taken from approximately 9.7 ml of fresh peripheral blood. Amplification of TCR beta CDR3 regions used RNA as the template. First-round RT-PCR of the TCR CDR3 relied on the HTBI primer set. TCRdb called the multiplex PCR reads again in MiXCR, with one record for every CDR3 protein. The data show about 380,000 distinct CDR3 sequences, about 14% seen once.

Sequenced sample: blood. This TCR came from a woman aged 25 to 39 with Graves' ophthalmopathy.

The DNA for the CDR3 is TGTGCCAGCAGCTGGCGGGGGGGCCATGGGGATGAGCAGTTCTTC. The encoded protein is CASSWRGGHGDEQFF. The chain couples TRBV6-1 to TRBJ2-1, with 9 nucleotides matching TRBD2. Germline V gene lookup returns CDR1 MNHNS and CDR2 SASEGT. V was clipped by 6 bases and J by 8 bases; unmatched bases: 11. CDR3 size: 15 residues.